Below are 30 T cell receptor beta chains sequenced from a single sample in a study of beta chain features in type 1 diabetes. The investigators reverse transcribed all of the isolated RNA, so they sequenced expressed TCRB transcripts. Clones were read by immunoSEQ multiplex PCR, and TCRdb kept only the in-frame ones, dropping some. Among about 290,000 clones listed, 7% to 9% were seen once. Material: central memory CD4+ T cells from blood. The receptor set was obtained from a woman aged 18-29 years in good health.

This clone was detected many times. The rearrangement joins TRBV6-5 to TRBJ1-1; D ambiguous. V lost 0 bases to trimming and J lost 3 bases, with 11 bases between them. This CDR3 contains 15 residues. CDR1 is MNHEY, CDR2 SVGAGI, per germline. In DNA form, the CDR3 reads TGTGCCAGCAGTTACTCGAGTTGGTGGGACACTGAAGCTTTCTTT. Amino acids: CASSYSSWWDTEAFF.

The chain uses TRBV20-1 and TRBJ1-2; the D is unclear. Deletions cut 3 bases from V and 11 bases from J, with 13 bases between. This CDR3 has 11 residues. Per germline, CDR1 DFQATT and CDR2 SNEGSKA (reference sequence). CDR3 region: CSASARLWYTF. In DNA form, the CDR3 reads TGCAGTGCTAGTGCCAGGCTGTGGTACACCTTC.

The chain recombines TRBV28 with TRBJ1-5; D call uncertain. The length of the CDR3 is 12 residues. V lost 8 bases and J lost 7, with 12 bases in between. Germline V gene data show CDR1 as MDHEN and CDR2 as SYDVKM. The CDR3 here is CASRLSRQPQHF. The CDR3 nucleotides are TGTGCCAGCCGTCTCTCCAGGCAGCCCCAGCATTTT.

V and J are TRBV5-6 and TRBJ1-5, with unresolved D. Trimming pared 0 bases from V and 4 bases from J, leaving 5 bases between. CDR3 length: 13 amino acids. Looked up from germline, CDR1 is SGHDT and CDR2 is YYEEEE. The CDR3 nucleotides are TGTGCCAGCAGCTTGGCCCCGAATCAGCCCCAGCATTTT. This codes for CASSLAPNQPQHF.

The gene calls are TRBV28 and TRBJ2-1; D is uncertain. This CDR3 has 15 residues. Germline V gives CDR1 MDHEN, CDR2 SYDVKM. The germline V and J ends were trimmed by 4 bases and 9 bases, with 19 bases remaining between them. Here the CDR3 DNA reads TGTGCCAGCAGTTCCCCCGGGCCGCGCATAGTTGAGCAGTTCTTC. Amino acids: CASSSPGPRIVEQFF. Looking up the rest from reference TRBV28 and TRBJ2-1 gives the full variable domain: DVKVTQSSRYLVKRTGEKVFLECVQDMDHENMFWYRQDPGLGLRLIYFSYDVKMKEKGDIPEGYSVSREKKERFSLILESASTNQTSMYLCASSSPGPRIVEQFFGPGTRLTVL.

The CDR3 sequence is CASSLLAGTDTQYF. The CDR3 DNA reads TGCGCCAGCAGTCTGCTAGCGGGCACAGATACGCAGTATTTT. The gene calls are TRBV10-2 and TRBJ2-3; 7 nucleotides match TRBD2. This CDR3 contains 14 residues. Germline V gives CDR1 WSHSY, CDR2 SAAADI. Trimming cost V 5 bases and J 1 base; bases outside gene matches: 3.

This chain joins TRBV11-2 and TRBJ2-1, with 7 bases fitting TRBD2. J gave up 3 bases and V 1 base, and 6 bases lay outside the gene matches. The germline V gene encodes CDR1 SGHAT and CDR2 FQNNGV. The CDR3 is 16 amino acids. The CDR3 here is CASSLVLAAIYNEQFF. For the CDR3, the DNA is TGTGCCAGCAGCTTAGTCCTAGCGGCTATCTACAATGAGCAGTTCTTC.

This chain uses TRBV5-1 with TRBJ1-4; a weak D match, TRBD1 (5 bases). This CDR3 contains 15 residues. CDR1 SGHRS and CDR2 YFSETQ come from the germline V gene. V was trimmed by 1 base and J by 0 bases, leaving 7 bases between them. The CDR3 sequence is CASSLQGATNEKLFF. The CDR3 DNA reads as TGCGCCAGCAGCTTGCAGGGTGCAACTAATGAAAAACTGTTTTTT.

The chain links TRBV28 to TRBJ2-1; D is unresolved. Germline lookup yields CDR1 MDHEN and CDR2 SYDVKM. The CDR3 is 11 residues long. The V and J ends lost 4 bases and 8 bases respectively, with 6 bases between them. CDR3: CASSSRDEQFF. CDR3 nucleotides: TGTGCCAGCAGTTCCCGAGATGAGCAGTTCTTC.

This clone turned up a few times. The chain has TRBV2 and TRBJ2-7; 7 positions match TRBD1. Germline CDR1 SNHLY, CDR2 FYNNEI. The CDR3 totals 14 residues. The trim removed 7 bases at V and 3 bases at J, leaving 9 bases unmatched. CDR3 protein: CASIRDSGDYEQYF. CDR3 DNA sequence: TGTGCCAGCATCCGGGACAGTGGGGACTACGAGCAGTACTTC. The full variable domain, with the rest looked up from reference TRBV2 and TRBJ2-7, is EPEVTQTPSHQVTQMGQEVILRCVPISNHLYFYWYRQILGQKVEFLVSFYNNEISEKSEIFDDQFSVERPDGSNFTLKIRSTKLEDSAMYFCASIRDSGDYEQYFGPGTRLTVT.

This sequence joins TRBV7-9 and TRBJ2-7; 7 nucleotides line up with TRBD1. The CDR3 contains 15 residues. Germline V gene data show CDR1 as SEHNR and CDR2 as FQNEAQ (reference sequence). The V and J ends lost 1 base and 3 bases, in that order; junction bases with no gene match: 6. The CDR3 loop is CASSLVRGGDYEQYF. The CDR3 DNA sequence: TGTGCCAGCAGCTTAGTGAGAGGGGGCGACTACGAGCAGTACTTC.

This clone was seen a handful of times. The chain carries TRBV2 and TRBJ2-5, with D maybe TRBD1 (5 bases). CDR3 length equals 14 residues. With 4 bases removed from V and 4 bases from J, the gap between germline ends came to 13 bases. Germline CDR1 SNHLY, CDR2 FYNNEI. CDR3 DNA: TGTGCCAGCAGTGGGTCGACAGTGAGAGAGACCCAGTACTTC. Translation: CASSGSTVRETQYF.

This clone was observed many times. V is TRBV29-1 and J is TRBJ2-4; D is uncertain. Germline V gene lookup returns CDR1 SQVTM and CDR2 ANQGSEA. This CDR3 contains 12 residues. V was cut by 8 bases and J by 5 bases, with 13 bases left in between. This chain's CDR3 is CSSQTAENIQYF. The CDR3 DNA reads as TGCAGCTCACAAACGGCGGAAAACATTCAGTACTTC.

This clone was seen a handful of times. J is TRBJ2-5 and V is TRBV4-2, with D perhaps TRBD1 (6 bases). The CDR3 has 16 residues. Trimming shortened V by 4 bases and J by 5 bases, and 20 bases separated the two germline ends. Germline-derived CDR1 and CDR2 are LGHNA and YNFKEQ. As DNA, the CDR3 is TGTGCCAGCAGCCGCGACGGGACCTCCCAGGGGGAGACCCAGTACTTC. Protein sequence: CASSRDGTSQGETQYF.

This chain connects TRBV28 to TRBJ1-2; 9 bases match TRBD1. Germline loops: CDR1 MDHEN, CDR2 SYDVKM. The CDR3 contains 14 residues. The junction had 4 bases not matched to a gene; V was cut back by 5 bases and J by 3 bases. The CDR3 DNA reads TGTGCCAGCAGTACTACAGGGGGCCACTATGGCTACACCTTC. Protein product: CASSTTGGHYGYTF.

V is TRBV29-1 and J is TRBJ2-6; a weak D match, TRBD2 (5 bases). Germline V gene sequence: CDR1 SQVTM, CDR2 ANQGSEA. V gave up 3 bases and J gave up 0 bases, with 9 bases separating them. CDR3 size: 15 residues. The CDR3 spells CSVDIEGSGANVLTF. DNA of the CDR3: TGCAGCGTTGATATCGAGGGCTCTGGGGCCAACGTCCTGACTTTC.

The chain links TRBV7-2 to TRBJ2-4; 9 bases match TRBD2. The CDR3 is made up of 13 amino acids. V lost 8 bases and J lost 6; bases outside the gene matches: 5. From germline, CDR1 is SGHTA and CDR2 FQGNSA. For the CDR3, the DNA is TGTGCCAGCGGGGCGGGAGGGGGAAACATTCAGTACTTC. Its translation is CASGAGGGNIQYF.

This chain links TRBV2 with TRBJ1-3, with a weak D call TRBD1 (6 bases). CDR3 length: 15 amino acids. Germline V gene data show CDR1 as SNHLY and CDR2 as FYNNEI. V shed 8 bases and J shed 0 bases, with 14 bases lying between them. CDR3 region: CASGTQGHSGNTIYF. In DNA form, the CDR3 reads TGTGCCAGCGGAACACAGGGACACTCTGGAAACACCATATATTTT.

CDR3 loop: CASSVDTQGANTIYF. CDR3 DNA: TGTGCCAGCAGCGTAGACACCCAGGGGGCCAACACCATATATTTT. This chain uses TRBV9 with TRBJ1-3; 8 bases agree with TRBD1. Germline V gene sequence: CDR1 SGDLS, CDR2 YYNGEE. The CDR3 extends over 15 amino acids. V trimming: 0 bases; J trimming: 7 bases; junction bases outside the gene matches: 6.

This clone was seen a few times. The chain combines TRBV27 with TRBJ1-1; unclear D gene. Trimming cost V 4 bases and J 0 bases, with 21 bases left between them. The germline V gene has CDR1 MNHEY and CDR2 SMNVEV (reference sequence). The CDR3 is 18 residues long. The CDR3 nucleotides are TGTGCCAGCAGTTCCATCAGACCCGGGCCGACAATGAACACTGAAGCTTTCTTT. Translating gives CASSSIRPGPTMNTEAFF.

This clone has only a few counts. The J gene is TRBJ2-7, the V gene TRBV28, with D possibly matching TRBD1 (6 bases). CDR1 is MDHEN and CDR2 is SYDVKM in the germline V gene. This CDR3 is 18 amino acids long. V lost 2 bases, J lost 0 bases, and 20 bases lay in between. The CDR3 reads CASSLIWATGANSYEQYV. DNA of the CDR3: TGTGCCAGCAGTTTAATTTGGGCGACAGGAGCTAACTCCTACGAGCAGTACGTC.

The gene calls are TRBV7-2 and TRBJ2-1; 8 bases map to TRBD2. The V gene end was trimmed by 0 bases and the J gene end by 8 bases; junction bases not matched to a gene: 12. This CDR3 is built from 17 residues. The V gene's germline CDR1 is SGHTA and CDR2 FQGNSA. CDR3 sequence reads: CASSLAPLGGGMDEQFF. The CDR3 DNA follows: TGTGCCAGCAGCTTAGCCCCTCTCGGGGGGGGCATGGATGAGCAGTTCTTC. The variable domain in full, with the rest retrieved from reference TRBV7-2 and TRBJ2-1, is GAGVSQSPSNKVTEKGKDVELRCDPISGHTALYWYRQSLGQGLEFLIYFQGNSAPDKSGLPSDRFSAERTGGSVSTLTIQRTQQEDSAVYLCASSLAPLGGGMDEQFFGPGTRLTVL.

The table lists this clone with many counts. The chain employs TRBV18 and TRBJ2-6, with a weak D call TRBD2 (6 bases). CDR3 length: 15 amino acids. Germline V CDR1 and CDR2: KGHSH, LQKENI. V lost 6 bases and J lost 4, with 13 bases in between. CDR3 loop: CASSPSRGGANVLTF. The CDR3 nucleotides are TGTGCCAGCTCCCCCTCCCGGGGGGGGGCCAACGTCCTGACTTTC.

This clone was seen only a few times. V and J are TRBV5-6 and TRBJ2-3, with D perhaps TRBD1 (6 bases). The CDR3 length is 15 residues. Germline V gives CDR1 SGHDT, CDR2 YYEEEE. Trimming shortened V by 1 base and J by 1 base, and 10 bases separated the two germline ends. The CDR3 bases are TGTGCCAGCAGCTTGAGGAAGGGGGGCACAGATACGCAGTATTTT. Translated: CASSLRKGGTDTQYF.

The table lists this clone with many counts. The chain joins TRBV7-9 to TRBJ2-7; D is perhaps TRBD1 (6 bases). The CDR3 extends over 15 amino acids. Germline V CDR1 and CDR2: SEHNR, FQNEAQ (reference sequence). The V end was cut by 5 bases, the J end by 5 bases, with 19 bases between. The CDR3, as DNA: TGTGCCAGCAGCCGCTCGATTGGGACAACCCACGAGCAGTACTTC. Translating gives CASSRSIGTTHEQYF.

This clone was detected only a few times. V usage is TRBV30 and J usage is TRBJ1-1; the match to TRBD1 covers 8 bases. Trimming removed 3 bases from V and 1 base from J; junction bases left unmatched: 7. CDR3 length: 15 amino acids. The germline V gene has CDR1 GTSNPN and CDR2 SVGIG (reference sequence). In DNA, the CDR3 is TGTGCCTGGAGGGGACAGGCTAAGGGGAACACTGAAGCTTTCTTT. It translates to CAWRGQAKGNTEAFF.

This chain links TRBV19 with TRBJ2-3; the match to TRBD1 covers 9 bases. V shed 7 bases, J shed 5 bases, and the junction held 1 base outside the gene matches. CDR1 and CDR2 (germline): LNHDA, SQIVND (reference sequence). The CDR3 is 12 amino acids. CDR3 nucleotides: TGTGCCAGTAACAGGGGGCGAGATACGCAGTATTTT. Translated: CASNRGRDTQYF.

The chain couples TRBV7-2 to TRBJ2-3; D uncertain. The length of the CDR3 is 14 residues. Germline-derived CDR1 and CDR2 are SGHTA and FQGNSA. V was pared by 1 base and J by 1 base, with 6 bases between. CDR3 in amino acids: CASSLGGRTDTQYF. As DNA, the CDR3 is TGTGCCAGCAGCTTAGGAGGACGCACAGATACGCAGTATTTT. The full variable domain, in which reference TRBV7-2 and TRBJ2-3 provide the parts outside the CDR3, is GAGVSQSPSNKVTEKGKDVELRCDPISGHTALYWYRQSLGQGLEFLIYFQGNSAPDKSGLPSDRFSAERTGGSVSTLTIQRTQQEDSAVYLCASSLGGRTDTQYFGPGTRLTVL.

Regarding this clone: Mismatch with germline at one junction end may stem from a read error. This chain uses TRBV10-3 with TRBJ1-4; the D is unclear. CDR1 and CDR2 from the germline V gene are ENHRY and SYGVKD. The CDR3 spans 13 residues. Here the CDR3 reads CASSYLLTEKLFF. For the CDR3, the DNA is TGTGCCAGCAGTTACCTCCTTACGGAAAAACTGTTTTTT.

The chain links TRBV5-1 to TRBJ2-5; 9 bases fit TRBD2. V lost 3 bases, J lost 0 bases, and 6 bases stayed unmatched. The CDR3 is 16 amino acids. CDR1 and CDR2 (germline): SGHRS, YFSETQ. The CDR3 here is CASSSISGGHQETQYF. Written as DNA, the CDR3 is TGCGCCAGCAGCTCAATTAGCGGGGGCCACCAAGAGACCCAGTACTTC.